A single T cell receptor (beta chain) is shown here with its context. Next came a second PCR, run for about 7 to 12 cycles, which used a sample-barcoded 5' primer along with a J-beta primer mix. TCRdb reprocessed the 5' RACE reads with MiXCR, giving one entry per CDR3 protein. The table records about 670,000 distinct CDR3 sequences, less than 45% of them present only once. This record belongs to a study of blood T cells in healthy people across ages. The germline V and J ends were trimmed by 0 bases and 2 bases, with 11 bases remaining between them. The length of the CDR3 is 15 residues. Germline values: CDR1 SGDLS, CDR2 YYNGEE.

This chain links TRBV9 with TRBJ2-5; D is perhaps TRBD2 (6 bases). The sample taken for sequencing was blood. The source is a man of 80 years or more in good health. The DNA of the CDR3 is TGTGCCAGCAGCGTAGATAGTGGGGGGCAAGAGACCCAGTACTTC. As protein: CASSVDSGGQETQYF. Supplemented by reference TRBV9 and TRBJ2-5, the full variable domain reads DSGVTQTPKHLITATGQRVTLRCSPRSGDLSVYWYQQSLDQGLQFLIQYYNGEERAKGNILERFSAQQFPDLHSELNLSSLELGDSALYFCASSVDSGGQETQYFGPGTRLLVL.